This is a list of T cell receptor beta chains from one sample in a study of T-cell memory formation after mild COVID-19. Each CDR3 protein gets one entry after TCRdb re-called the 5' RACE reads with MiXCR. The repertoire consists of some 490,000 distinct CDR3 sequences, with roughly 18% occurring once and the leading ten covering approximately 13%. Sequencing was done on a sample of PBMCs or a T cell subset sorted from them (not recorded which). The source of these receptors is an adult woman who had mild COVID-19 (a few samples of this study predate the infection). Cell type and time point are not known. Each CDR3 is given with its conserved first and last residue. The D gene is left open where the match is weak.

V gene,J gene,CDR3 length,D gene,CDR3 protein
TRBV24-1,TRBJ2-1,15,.,CATSMGNPPYNEQFF
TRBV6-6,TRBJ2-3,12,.,CASSSPGTTQYF
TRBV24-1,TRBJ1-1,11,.,CATSDAARAFF
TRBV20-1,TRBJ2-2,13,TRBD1,CSARRTGDGELFF
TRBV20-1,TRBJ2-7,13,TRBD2,CSAGLADSYEQYF
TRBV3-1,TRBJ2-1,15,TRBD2,CASSLGASGGNEQFF
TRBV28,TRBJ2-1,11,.,CASQGPSAQFF
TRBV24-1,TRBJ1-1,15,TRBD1,CATSDTGTGGAEAFF
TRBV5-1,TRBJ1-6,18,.,CASSLVGTRSSYNSPLHF
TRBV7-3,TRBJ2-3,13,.,CASSAGSTDTQYF
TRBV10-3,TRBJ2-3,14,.,CAISAGGGKDTQYF
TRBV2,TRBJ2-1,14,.,CASTKYGTQDEQFF
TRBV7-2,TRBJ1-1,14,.,CASSSLGGRSEAFF
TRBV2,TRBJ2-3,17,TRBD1,CASSYYGTGASTDTQYF
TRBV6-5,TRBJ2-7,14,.,CASSYSGTVYEQYF
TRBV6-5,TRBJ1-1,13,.,CASSYGRSDAAFF
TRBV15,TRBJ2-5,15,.,CATSLAEVDQETQHF
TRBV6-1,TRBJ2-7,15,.,CASSEVLDGSYEQYF
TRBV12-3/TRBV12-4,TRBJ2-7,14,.,CASSPTTSSYEQYF
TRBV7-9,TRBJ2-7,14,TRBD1,CASSAGQAAYEQYF
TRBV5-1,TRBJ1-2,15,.,CASSLEVGTNYGYTF
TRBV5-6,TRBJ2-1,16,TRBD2,CASSSRLAGVYNEQFF
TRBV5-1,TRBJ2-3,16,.,CASSLGAGPVPDTQYF
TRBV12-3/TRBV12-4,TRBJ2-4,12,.,CASSSTKNIQYF
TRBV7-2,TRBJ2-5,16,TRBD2,CASSLVSSGSRETQYF
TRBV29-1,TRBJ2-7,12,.,CSVGEGFYEQYF
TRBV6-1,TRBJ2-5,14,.,CASTVGVDVETQYF
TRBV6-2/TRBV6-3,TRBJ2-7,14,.,CASSLPGDTYEQYF
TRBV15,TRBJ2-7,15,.,CATSRDARATYEQYF
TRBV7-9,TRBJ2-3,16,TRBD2,CASSWTSGSRTDTQYF
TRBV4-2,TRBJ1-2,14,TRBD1,CASSHRGQGDGYTF
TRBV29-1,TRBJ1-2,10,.,CSVALYGYTF
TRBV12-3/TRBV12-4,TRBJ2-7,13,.,CASSPSDFTRKYF
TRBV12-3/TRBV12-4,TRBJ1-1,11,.,CASSRGTVGFF
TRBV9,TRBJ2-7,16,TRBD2,CASSVGAGTSSYEQYF
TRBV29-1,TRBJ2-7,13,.,CSVDVGSSYEQYF
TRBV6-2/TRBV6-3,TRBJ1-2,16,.,CASSYHRVAYRYGYTF